The rows below give T cell receptor beta chains drawn from one sample of a study of T cells in Graves' hyperthyroidism and ophthalmopathy. TCRdb used MiXCR to reprocess the multiplex PCR reads, holding one entry per CDR3 protein. The table records 370,000 or so distinct CDR3 sequences, 20% to 30% of them present only once. Sequenced input: blood. The receptors here all came from a man aged 45 to 65 with Graves' hyperthyroidism. Both conserved end residues are part of each CDR3. Fields, in order: J gene, clone size, V gene, D gene, CDR3 DNA, CDR3 protein. D genes are given only for firm matches. Rows may omit the clone size; those that give it use once, few, many or a size class.

J: TRBJ2-2; size: few; V: TRBV2; D: NA; DNA: TGTGCCAGAGGACTGGCCCTCACCGGGGAGCTGTTTTTT; CDR3: CARGLALTGELFF
J: TRBJ1-5; size: few; V: TRBV18; D: TRBD1; DNA: TGTGCCAGCTCACCGACAGGGACGTTCAATCAGCCCCAGCATTTT; CDR3: CASSPTGTFNQPQHF
J: TRBJ1-6; size: NA; V: TRBV20-1; D: NA; DNA: TGCAGTGCTAGAGATGTTGGTTCACCCCTCCACTTT; CDR3: CSARDVGSPLHF
J: TRBJ1-3; size: NA; V: TRBV28; D: NA; DNA: TGTGCCAGCAGTTTGCCAGGGTCGAGCTCTGGAAACACCATATATTTT; CDR3: CASSLPGSSSGNTIYF
J: TRBJ2-5; size: few; V: TRBV7-9; D: TRBD2; DNA: TGTGCCAGCGATGCCGGGGGGGAGACCCAGTACTTC; CDR3: CASDAGGETQYF
J: TRBJ1-1; size: NA; V: TRBV28; D: NA; DNA: TGTGCCAGTGGGACCCCGGGGGCTGAAGCTTTCTTT; CDR3: CASGTPGAEAFF
J: TRBJ2-1; size: many; V: TRBV27; D: NA; DNA: TGTGCCAGCAGTCCGACTAGGGGCTACAATGAGCAGTTCTTC; CDR3: CASSPTRGYNEQFF
J: TRBJ2-1; size: few; V: TRBV20-1; D: TRBD1; DNA: TGCAGTGCTAGAGATAACAGACAGGGGGCAAACAATGAGCAGTTCTTC; CDR3: CSARDNRQGANNEQFF
J: TRBJ2-3; size: NA; V: TRBV9; D: TRBD2; DNA: TGTGCCAGCAGCGTAGGAGCGTTGGGACTAGAGAGAGATACGCAGTATTTT; CDR3: CASSVGALGLERDTQYF
J: TRBJ1-1; size: many; V: TRBV13; D: TRBD1; DNA: TGTGCCAGCAGCATACAGGGGAGCGGCACTGAAGCTTTCTTT; CDR3: CASSIQGSGTEAFF
J: TRBJ2-1; size: NA; V: TRBV19; D: NA; DNA: TGTGCCAGTAGTATAGCGGGGCACAACAATGAGCAGTTCTTC; CDR3: CASSIAGHNNEQFF
J: TRBJ1-1; size: few; V: TRBV19; D: NA; DNA: TGTGCCAGTAGTATCCCCACCCGAACCGACAGGAATGAAGCTTTCTTT; CDR3: CASSIPTRTDRNEAFF
J: TRBJ2-3; size: NA; V: TRBV3-1; D: TRBD2; DNA: TGTGCCAGCAGCCATAGGACTAGACCCGATACGCAGTATTTT; CDR3: CASSHRTRPDTQYF
J: TRBJ1-6; size: NA; V: TRBV2; D: NA; DNA: TGTGCCGGGGGACTGACCGATAGGGCACCCCTCCACTTT; CDR3: CAGGLTDRAPLHF
J: TRBJ2-1; size: many; V: TRBV3-1; D: TRBD2; DNA: TGTGCCAGCAGCAATACAGCGGGAGGACTTAACAATGAGCAGTTCTTC; CDR3: CASSNTAGGLNNEQFF
J: TRBJ2-7; size: NA; V: TRBV19; D: NA; DNA: TGTGCCAGTAGTATAGATCTCGGGAGTAACTACGAGCAGTACTTC; CDR3: CASSIDLGSNYEQYF
J: TRBJ2-5; size: few; V: TRBV24-1; D: NA; DNA: TGTGCCACCAGTGAGCGAGAGACCCAGTACTTC; CDR3: CATSERETQYF
J: TRBJ1-5; size: once; V: TRBV28; D: NA; DNA: TGTGCCAGCAGTTTACCGGGGGGGCTTGCGGTCGATCAGCCCCAGCATTTT; CDR3: CASSLPGGLAVDQPQHF
J: TRBJ1-6; size: once; V: TRBV12-3/TRBV12-4; D: TRBD1; DNA: TGTGCCAGCACTTTAGGACAGGGGGCTAATTCACCCCTCCACTTT; CDR3: CASTLGQGANSPLHF
J: TRBJ2-3; size: many; V: TRBV6-1; D: NA; DNA: TGTGCCAGGGCGAGGAAAGGGTCCACAGATACGCAGTATTTT; CDR3: CARARKGSTDTQYF
J: TRBJ1-3; size: few; V: TRBV7-9; D: NA; DNA: TGTGCCAGCAGCTTGGGAGCCCTCGGGAACACCATATATTTT; CDR3: CASSLGALGNTIYF
J: TRBJ1-1; size: few; V: TRBV6-1; D: NA; DNA: TGTGCCAGCAGATTCAATAGGGACGGTGAAGCTTTCTTT; CDR3: CASRFNRDGEAFF
J: TRBJ2-1; size: NA; V: TRBV28; D: NA; DNA: TGTGCCAGCAGTTTACAACAGGAAGACTACAATGAGCAGTTCTTC; CDR3: CASSLQQEDYNEQFF
J: TRBJ2-7; size: many; V: TRBV2; D: NA; DNA: TGTGCCAGCATGGCAGTCTCCTCCTACGAGCAGTACTTC; CDR3: CASMAVSSYEQYF
J: TRBJ2-3; size: NA; V: TRBV7-3; D: NA; DNA: TGTGCCAGCAGCGTTCGGGGAAGCACAGATACGCAGTATTTT; CDR3: CASSVRGSTDTQYF
J: TRBJ2-3; size: few; V: TRBV6-1; D: NA; DNA: TGTGCCAGCAGCTCGGGCCGCACGCAGTATTTT; CDR3: CASSSGRTQYF
J: TRBJ2-1; size: few; V: TRBV20-1; D: NA; DNA: TGCAGTGCTAATACTCCGAGCTCCTACAATGAGCAGTTCTTC; CDR3: CSANTPSSYNEQFF
J: TRBJ2-3; size: few; V: TRBV20-1; D: NA; DNA: TGCAGTGCTCCGGGACGGTTTTTCGACACAGATACGCAGTATTTT; CDR3: CSAPGRFFDTDTQYF
J: TRBJ2-7; size: once; V: TRBV19; D: TRBD2; DNA: TGTGCCAGTAGTATGGGGACTAGCTACGAGCAGTACTTC; CDR3: CASSMGTSYEQYF